Given below is one T cell receptor beta chain in context. The PCR made use of 60 Vbeta and 13 Jbeta primers. Some clones are missing from TCRdb's copy, which holds only in-frame ones; the method was immunoSEQ multiplex PCR. The sample includes some 190,000 clones, around 88% of them seen just once. This sample was taken from a study of cytomegalovirus exposure and HLA in healthy donors. CDR3 length: 13 amino acids. The source is a man between 35 and 55 years old in good health and CMV-seropositive. The chain uses TRBV6-7 and TRBJ2-5; TRBD1 agrees at 7 bases. The J call may not be correct, given that the DNA end is closer to TRBJ2-7. TRBV6-7 is treated as an ORF (open reading frame) with a function not yet certain. The sample was PBMCs. CDR3 amino acids: CASRRRDRAEQYF. DNA of the CDR3: TGTGCCAGCAGGCGCCGGGACAGAGCCGAGCAGTACTTC.